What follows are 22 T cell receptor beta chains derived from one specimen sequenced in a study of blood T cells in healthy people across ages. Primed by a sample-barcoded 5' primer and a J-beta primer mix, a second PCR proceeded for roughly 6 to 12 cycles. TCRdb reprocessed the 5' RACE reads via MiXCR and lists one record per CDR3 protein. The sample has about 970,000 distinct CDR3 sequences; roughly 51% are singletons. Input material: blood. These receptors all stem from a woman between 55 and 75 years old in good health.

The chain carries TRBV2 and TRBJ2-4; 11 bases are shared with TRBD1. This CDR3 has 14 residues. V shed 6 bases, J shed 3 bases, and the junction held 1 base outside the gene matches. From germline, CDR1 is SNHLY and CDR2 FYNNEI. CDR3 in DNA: TGTGCCAGCAGGGGGACAGGGGGCAAAAACATTCAGTACTTC. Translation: CASRGTGGKNIQYF.

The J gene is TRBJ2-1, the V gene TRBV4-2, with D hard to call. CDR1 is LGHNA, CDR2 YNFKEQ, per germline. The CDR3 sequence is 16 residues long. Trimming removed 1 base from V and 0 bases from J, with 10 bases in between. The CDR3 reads CASSQGRLLSYNEQFF. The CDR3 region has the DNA TGTGCCAGCAGCCAAGGACGGCTACTCTCCTACAATGAGCAGTTCTTC.

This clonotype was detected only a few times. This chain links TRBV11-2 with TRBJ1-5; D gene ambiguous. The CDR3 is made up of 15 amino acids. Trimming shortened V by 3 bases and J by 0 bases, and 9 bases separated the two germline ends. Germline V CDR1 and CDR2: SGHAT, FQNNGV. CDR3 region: CASSFRGYSNQPQHF. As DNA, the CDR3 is TGTGCCAGCAGCTTTCGCGGGTATAGCAATCAGCCCCAGCATTTT.

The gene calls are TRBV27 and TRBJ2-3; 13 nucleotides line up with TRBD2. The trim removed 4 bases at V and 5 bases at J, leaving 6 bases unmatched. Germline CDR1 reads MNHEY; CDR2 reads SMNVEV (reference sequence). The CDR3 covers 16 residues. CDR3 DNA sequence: TGTGCCAGCAGTTCCGGACTAGCGGGAGCTAAAGATACGCAGTATTTT. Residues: CASSSGLAGAKDTQYF.

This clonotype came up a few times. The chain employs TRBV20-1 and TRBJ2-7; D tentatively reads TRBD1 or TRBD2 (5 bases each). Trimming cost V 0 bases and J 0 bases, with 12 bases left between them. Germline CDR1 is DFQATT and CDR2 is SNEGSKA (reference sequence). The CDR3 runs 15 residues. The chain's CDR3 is CSAREGRVLSYEQYF. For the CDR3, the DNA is TGCAGTGCTAGAGAGGGGCGGGTTCTCTCCTACGAGCAGTACTTC.

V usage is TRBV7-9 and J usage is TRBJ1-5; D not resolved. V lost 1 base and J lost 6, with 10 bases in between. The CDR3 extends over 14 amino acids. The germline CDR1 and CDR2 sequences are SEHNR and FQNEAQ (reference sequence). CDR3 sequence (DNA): TGTGCCAGCAGCTTAGGCAATAGCTTTCAGCCCCAGCATTTT. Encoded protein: CASSLGNSFQPQHF.

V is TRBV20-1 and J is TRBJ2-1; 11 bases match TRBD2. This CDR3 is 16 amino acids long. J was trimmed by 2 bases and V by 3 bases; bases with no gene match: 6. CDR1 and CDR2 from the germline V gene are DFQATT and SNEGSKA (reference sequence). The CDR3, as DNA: TGCAGTGCTAGTAGCGGGAGGGGGGGGGCCTACAATGAGCAGTTCTTC. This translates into CSASSGRGGAYNEQFF.

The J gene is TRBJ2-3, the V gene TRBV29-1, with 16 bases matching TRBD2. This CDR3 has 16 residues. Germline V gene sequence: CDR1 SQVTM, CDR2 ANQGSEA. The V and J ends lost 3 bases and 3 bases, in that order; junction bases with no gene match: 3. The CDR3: CSVEGGLAGGTDTQYF. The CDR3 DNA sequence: TGCAGCGTTGAGGGGGGACTAGCGGGAGGGACAGATACGCAGTATTTT.

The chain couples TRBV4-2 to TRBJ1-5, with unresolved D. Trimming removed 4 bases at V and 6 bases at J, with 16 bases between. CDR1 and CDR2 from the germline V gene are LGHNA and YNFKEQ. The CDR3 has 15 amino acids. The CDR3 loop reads CASSPDSIAPQPQHF. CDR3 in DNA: TGTGCCAGCAGCCCGGACTCTATAGCACCTCAGCCCCAGCATTTT.

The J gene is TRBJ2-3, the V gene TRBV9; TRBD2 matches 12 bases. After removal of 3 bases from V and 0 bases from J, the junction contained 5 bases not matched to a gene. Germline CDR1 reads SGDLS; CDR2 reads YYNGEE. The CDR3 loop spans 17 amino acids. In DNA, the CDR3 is TGTGCCAGCAGCGAACTAGCGGGAGGCACTAGCACAGATACGCAGTATTTT. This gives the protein CASSELAGGTSTDTQYF. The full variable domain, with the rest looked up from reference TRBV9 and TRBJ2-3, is DSGVTQTPKHLITATGQRVTLRCSPRSGDLSVYWYQQSLDQGLQFLIQYYNGEERAKGNILERFSAQQFPDLHSELNLSSLELGDSALYFCASSELAGGTSTDTQYFGPGTRLTVL.

This chain's CDR3 is CASSLGRESEQFF. The CDR3 nucleotides read TGTGCCAGCAGCTTAGGTCGGGAGTCTGAGCAGTTCTTC. The V gene is TRBV7-2, the J gene TRBJ2-1; tentatively, D is TRBD2 (6 bases). V gave up 1 base and J gave up 9 bases, with 10 bases separating them. Germline assignment: CDR1 SGHTA and CDR2 FQGNSA. CDR3 size: 13 residues.

CDR3 region: CASSQVEGRDYGYTF. CDR3 nucleotides: TGCGCCAGCAGCCAAGTGGAGGGGCGTGACTATGGCTACACCTTC. The chain employs TRBV4-3 and TRBJ1-2; a weak D match, TRBD1 (5 bases). The CDR3 has 15 amino acids. Germline CDR1 is LGHNA and CDR2 is YSLEER. Trimming pared 1 base from V and 3 bases from J, leaving 12 bases between.

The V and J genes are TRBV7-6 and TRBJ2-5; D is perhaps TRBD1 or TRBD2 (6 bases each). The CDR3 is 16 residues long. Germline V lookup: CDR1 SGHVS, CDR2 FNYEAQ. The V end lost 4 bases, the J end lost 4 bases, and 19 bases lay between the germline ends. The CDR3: CASSSTSGATRETQYF. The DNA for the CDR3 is TGTGCCAGCAGCTCAACCTCGGGGGCCACAAGAGAGACCCAGTACTTC.

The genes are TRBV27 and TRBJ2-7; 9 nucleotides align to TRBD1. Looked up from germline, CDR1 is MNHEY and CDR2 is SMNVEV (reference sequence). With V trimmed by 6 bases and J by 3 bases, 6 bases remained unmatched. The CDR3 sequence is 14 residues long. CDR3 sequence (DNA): TGTGCCAGCAGGGGGGGACAGGGTTTCTACGAGCAGTACTTC. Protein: CASRGGQGFYEQYF.

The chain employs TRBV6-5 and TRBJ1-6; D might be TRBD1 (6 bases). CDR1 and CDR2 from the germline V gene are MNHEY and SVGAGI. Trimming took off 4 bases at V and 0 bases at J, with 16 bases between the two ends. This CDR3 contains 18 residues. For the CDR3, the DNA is TGTGCCAGCAGTTTTACAGGGCCGGGAAGCTCCTATAATTCACCCCTCCACTTT. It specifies CASSFTGPGSSYNSPLHF.

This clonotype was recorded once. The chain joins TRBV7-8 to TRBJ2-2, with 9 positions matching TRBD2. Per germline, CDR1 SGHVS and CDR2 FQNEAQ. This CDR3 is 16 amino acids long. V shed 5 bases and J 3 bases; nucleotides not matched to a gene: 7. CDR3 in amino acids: CASSLPAGGDTGELFF. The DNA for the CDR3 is TGTGCCAGCAGCCTTCCGGCGGGAGGGGACACCGGGGAGCTGTTTTTT.

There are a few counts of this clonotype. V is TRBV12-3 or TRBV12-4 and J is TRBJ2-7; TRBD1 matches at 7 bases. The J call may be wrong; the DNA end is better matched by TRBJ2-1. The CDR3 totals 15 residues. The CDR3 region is CASSYSGTVGDEQFF. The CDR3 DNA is TGTGCCAGCAGTTACAGTGGGACAGTCGGCGATGAGCAGTTCTTC.

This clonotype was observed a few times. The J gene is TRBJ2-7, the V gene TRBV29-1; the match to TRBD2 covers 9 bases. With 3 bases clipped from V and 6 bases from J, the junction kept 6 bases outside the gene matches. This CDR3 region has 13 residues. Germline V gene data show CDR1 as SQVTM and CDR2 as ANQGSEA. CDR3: CSVEGGRASEQYF. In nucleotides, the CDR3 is TGCAGCGTTGAGGGCGGGAGGGCGAGCGAGCAGTACTTC.

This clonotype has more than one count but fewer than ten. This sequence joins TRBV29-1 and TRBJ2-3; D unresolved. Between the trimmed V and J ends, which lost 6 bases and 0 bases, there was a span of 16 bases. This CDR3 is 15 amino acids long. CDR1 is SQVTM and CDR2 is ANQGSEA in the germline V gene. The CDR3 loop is CSVESSYTSTDTQYF. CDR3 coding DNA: TGCAGCGTGGAGTCCTCATATACTAGCACAGATACGCAGTATTTT.

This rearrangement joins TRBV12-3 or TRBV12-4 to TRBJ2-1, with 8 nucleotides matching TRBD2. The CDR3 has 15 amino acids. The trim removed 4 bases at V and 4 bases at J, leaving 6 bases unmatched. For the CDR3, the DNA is TGTGCCAGCAGTTCCGGGACTAGGCAATACAATGAGCAGTTCTTC. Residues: CASSSGTRQYNEQFF.

CDR3 sequence (DNA): TGCAGCGTTATGAAGCAAAACTCCTACGAGCAGTACTTC. Translated: CSVMKQNSYEQYF. V is TRBV29-1 and J is TRBJ2-7; D gene uncertain. The CDR3 is made up of 13 amino acids. CDR1 is SQVTM and CDR2 is ANQGSEA in the germline V gene. Between the trimmed V and J ends, which lost 5 bases and 0 bases, there was a span of 11 bases.

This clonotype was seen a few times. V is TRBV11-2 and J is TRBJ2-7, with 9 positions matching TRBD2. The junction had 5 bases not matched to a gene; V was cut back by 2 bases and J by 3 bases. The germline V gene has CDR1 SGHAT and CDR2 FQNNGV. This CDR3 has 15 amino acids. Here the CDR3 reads CASSLTRTSVYEQYF. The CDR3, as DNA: TGTGCCAGCAGCTTAACCCGGACTAGCGTCTACGAGCAGTACTTC.